The rows below give T cell receptor beta chains drawn from one sample of a study of T cells after yellow fever vaccination. TCRdb redid the calling of the 5' RACE reads with MiXCR, one entry per CDR3 protein. The sample has about 160,000 distinct CDR3 sequences, almost 7% seen once. This specimen consisted of CD4+ T cells sorted from PBMCs, obtained about 5 days after the first yellow fever vaccination. These receptors all stem from a man aged 18 to 35 who received the YFV17D yellow fever vaccine. The conserved cysteine and the conserved F or W are not part of the CDR3 here.

V gene: TRBV30
J gene: TRBJ2-1
CDR3 protein: AWTPLSYNEQF

V gene: TRBV29-1
J gene: TRBJ2-1
CDR3 protein: SVLGLPGPIYNEQF

V gene: TRBV28
J gene: TRBJ2-7
CDR3 protein: ASSLGGSPYEQY

V gene: TRBV7-3
J gene: TRBJ1-1
CDR3 protein: ASSLTKENTEAF

V gene: TRBV5-1
J gene: TRBJ2-3
CDR3 protein: ASRDRLARTDTQY

V gene: TRBV14
J gene: TRBJ2-7
CDR3 protein: ASSQDFDRRYEQY

V gene: TRBV20-1
J gene: TRBJ2-5
CDR3 protein: SASAPPQETQY

V gene: TRBV3-1
J gene: TRBJ2-5
CDR3 protein: ASSQQVQETQY

V gene: TRBV4-3
J gene: TRBJ2-1
CDR3 protein: ASSQDSRQYEQF

V gene: TRBV28
J gene: TRBJ1-2
CDR3 protein: ASSLGGQGKVA

V gene: TRBV5-1
J gene: TRBJ2-2
CDR3 protein: ASSTLNGQGLTGELF

V gene: TRBV7-3
J gene: TRBJ1-1
CDR3 protein: ASSPTTTGGTEAF

V gene: TRBV19
J gene: TRBJ1-5
CDR3 protein: ASTPTGARDVLSNQPQH

V gene: TRBV3-1
J gene: TRBJ1-6
CDR3 protein: ASSQVTNSPLH

V gene: TRBV7-3
J gene: TRBJ1-1
CDR3 protein: ASSSSGGADKAF

V gene: TRBV20-1
J gene: TRBJ1-2
CDR3 protein: SARSGNYGYT

V gene: TRBV18
J gene: TRBJ1-2
CDR3 protein: ASSPTGTAYGYT

V gene: TRBV10-3
J gene: TRBJ2-3
CDR3 protein: AISGGAQDTQY

V gene: TRBV4-3
J gene: TRBJ1-1
CDR3 protein: ASSQEPVQNTEAF

V gene: TRBV6-5
J gene: TRBJ2-1
CDR3 protein: ASSFPGLRGQNEQF

V gene: TRBV7-7
J gene: TRBJ2-1
CDR3 protein: ASSLATSFNEQF

V gene: TRBV20-1
J gene: TRBJ1-1
CDR3 protein: SARIRTANTEAF

V gene: TRBV7-9
J gene: TRBJ2-1
CDR3 protein: ASSSGPRQF

V gene: TRBV2
J gene: TRBJ1-1
CDR3 protein: ASRGQTLNTEAF

V gene: TRBV24-1
J gene: TRBJ2-2
CDR3 protein: ATSGQDTGELF

V gene: TRBV5-1
J gene: TRBJ2-2
CDR3 protein: ASSLGIDFTNTGELF

V gene: TRBV5-4
J gene: TRBJ1-2
CDR3 protein: ASSLFRTGDNYGYT

V gene: TRBV4-3
J gene: TRBJ2-7
CDR3 protein: ASSQDRADGEQY

V gene: TRBV12-3/TRBV12-4
J gene: TRBJ2-1
CDR3 protein: ASRGGSFYDEQF

V gene: TRBV6-1
J gene: TRBJ2-7
CDR3 protein: ASSQGLAAYEQY

V gene: TRBV12-3/TRBV12-4
J gene: TRBJ2-3
CDR3 protein: ASSLSLAGESTDTQY

V gene: TRBV5-8
J gene: TRBJ2-3
CDR3 protein: ASTTGTYTDTQY

V gene: TRBV19
J gene: TRBJ2-2
CDR3 protein: ASTEPNTGELF

V gene: TRBV5-1
J gene: TRBJ1-6
CDR3 protein: ASSPRTGYNSPLH

V gene: TRBV20-1
J gene: TRBJ1-2
CDR3 protein: SARDPGGRANYGYT

V gene: TRBV20-1
J gene: TRBJ1-5
CDR3 protein: SARDDPNQPQH

V gene: TRBV5-4
J gene: TRBJ2-3
CDR3 protein: ASILTGTDTQY

V gene: TRBV6-2/TRBV6-3
J gene: TRBJ2-2
CDR3 protein: ASSSPLEAGELF

V gene: TRBV7-2
J gene: TRBJ1-5
CDR3 protein: ASSFGGAQPQH

V gene: TRBV9
J gene: TRBJ2-5
CDR3 protein: ASSATSGVSETQY

V gene: TRBV10-3
J gene: TRBJ1-3
CDR3 protein: AISGGSGNTIY

V gene: TRBV11-2
J gene: TRBJ1-2
CDR3 protein: ASSLLGQDYGYT

V gene: TRBV11-2
J gene: TRBJ2-3
CDR3 protein: ASSFWGAGKSTSTDTQY

V gene: TRBV12-2
J gene: TRBJ2-2
CDR3 protein: ASRLIGVLAGELF

V gene: TRBV5-1
J gene: TRBJ2-2
CDR3 protein: ASRSGTSGTGELF

V gene: TRBV7-2
J gene: TRBJ2-7
CDR3 protein: ASSRLGSGGRTYEQY

V gene: TRBV11-2
J gene: TRBJ2-5
CDR3 protein: ASLLAGGPQETQY

V gene: TRBV20-1
J gene: TRBJ1-1
CDR3 protein: SARDRGYTEAF

V gene: TRBV6-1
J gene: TRBJ2-3
CDR3 protein: ASSAGTVDTQY

V gene: TRBV10-2
J gene: TRBJ1-6
CDR3 protein: ASSVDTGGNSPLH